This T cell receptor beta chain was identified in a study of blood T cell repertoires in COVID-19. Study information: T cells, B-cell-depleted T cells, or PBMCs supplied cDNA or gDNA.

This clone was observed a handful of times. Method: immunoSEQ multiplex PCR; TCRdb's copy keeps in-frame clones and lacks some. The table shows about 170,000 clones, with 82% occurring only once. Germline CDR1 LGHNA, CDR2 YNFKEQ. V shed 1 base and J shed 4 bases, with 7 bases lying between them. The CDR3 consists of 13 residues. Source material: peripheral blood. The origin of this receptor is a woman of 80 years or more with active or convalescent COVID-19. The chain couples TRBV4-2 to TRBJ1-1; tentative D call: TRBD1 (5 bases). CDR3 sequence: CASSQVQGTEAFF. CDR3 DNA: TGTGCCAGCAGCCAAGTGCAGGGCACTGAAGCTTTCTTT.